The 21 T cell receptor beta chains presented below share a single source sample, sequenced in a study of blood T cell repertoires in COVID-19. Profiling relied on immunoSEQ multiplex PCR, and the TCRdb table lists in-frame clones only, not all of them. Among roughly 420,000 clones, roughly 88% were seen once, and the ten largest hold more than 0.85%. Sequenced input: PBMCs or T cells enriched from blood (not recorded which). Receptors were obtained from a young woman with acute COVID-19.

The chain links TRBV19 to TRBJ1-5, with TRBD1 matching 8 bases. Germline V gene lookup returns CDR1 LNHDA and CDR2 SQIVND (reference sequence). This CDR3 contains 14 residues. V lost 1 base and J lost 6; bases outside the gene matches: 2. CDR3: CASSIGTGRQPQHF. CDR3 bases: TGTGCCAGTAGTATAGGGACAGGGCGTCAGCCCCAGCATTTT.

This chain joins TRBV7-2 and TRBJ1-1, with no clear D. Germline V gene lookup returns CDR1 SGHTA and CDR2 FQGNSA. V gave up 1 base and J gave up 3 bases, with 6 bases separating them. This CDR3 is 13 amino acids long. For the CDR3, the DNA is TGTGCCAGCAGCTTAGTCCTGTACACTGAAGCTTTCTTT. Its translation is CASSLVLYTEAFF.

The genes are TRBV5-1 and TRBJ1-3; D is unresolved. V was clipped by 7 bases and J by 7 bases, with 21 bases between them. CDR3 length: 15 residues. From germline, CDR1 is SGHRS and CDR2 YFSETQ. The CDR3 DNA reads TGCGCCAGCCGAACTGCTGATCCTTTAACGAACACCATATATTTT. Its protein is CASRTADPLTNTIYF. The complete variable domain, with remaining parts taken from reference TRBV5-1 and TRBJ1-3, reads KAGVTQTPRYLIKTRGQQVTLSCSPISGHRSVSWYQQTPGQGLQFLFEYFSETQRNKGNFPGRFSGRQFSNSRSEMNVSTLELGDSALYLCASRTADPLTNTIYFGEGSWLTVV.

V and J are TRBV28 and TRBJ2-2, with D perhaps matching TRBD1 (6 bases). Germline V gene data show CDR1 as MDHEN and CDR2 as SYDVKM. Trimming pared 6 bases from V and 4 bases from J, leaving 9 bases between. The CDR3 runs to 13 residues. CDR3 sequence (DNA): TGTGCCAGCAGAGGACAGACCACCGGGGAGCTGTTTTTT. Protein: CASRGQTTGELFF.

The chain uses TRBV7-9 and TRBJ2-3; 7 positions agree with TRBD1. Germline-derived CDR1 and CDR2 are SEHNR and FQNEAQ (reference sequence). The V gene end was trimmed by 5 bases and the J gene end by 2 bases; junction bases not matched to a gene: 13. This CDR3 has 17 residues. This CDR3 is CASSHRTGTFNTDTQYF. The CDR3 region has the DNA TGTGCCAGCAGCCATCGGACAGGAACCTTTAACACAGATACGCAGTATTTT.

Only one count was recorded for this clone. CDR3 amino acids: CASTRGQGADTQYF. CDR3 in DNA: TGTGCCAGCACCCGGGGACAGGGGGCAGATACGCAGTATTTT. The V call is TRBV27, the J call TRBJ2-3; 11 bases are a match to TRBD1. The CDR3 is made up of 14 amino acids. The V and J ends lost 7 bases and 4 bases, in that order; junction bases with no gene match: 4. Germline lookup yields CDR1 MNHEY and CDR2 SMNVEV (reference sequence).

In this sample, this clone turned up a few times. This rearrangement joins TRBV5-5 to TRBJ1-2; maybe TRBD1 (6 bases). The CDR3 loop spans 15 amino acids. Germline V gene sequence: CDR1 SGHKS, CDR2 YYEKEE (reference sequence). V was trimmed by 2 bases and J by 2 bases, leaving 13 bases between them. CDR3 loop: CASSLTFQGNYGYTF. CDR3 nucleotides: TGTGCCAGCAGCTTAACTTTCCAGGGGAACTATGGCTACACCTTC.

V usage is TRBV7-3 and J usage is TRBJ1-6; D perhaps matches TRBD1 (5 bases). V was shortened by 2 bases and J by 9 bases, with 11 bases between the two germline ends. From germline, CDR1 is SGHTA and CDR2 FQGTGA. CDR3 length: 14 amino acids. CDR3 sequence reads: CASSLWGRSSPLHF. The CDR3 coding sequence is TGTGCCAGCAGCTTATGGGGCAGGAGTTCACCCCTCCACTTT.

The chain joins TRBV11-3 to TRBJ1-1; TRBD1 matches 7 bases. Germline-derived CDR1 and CDR2 are SGHNT and YENEEA. Trimming took 5 bases from V and 3 from J; bases not matched to a gene: 3. The CDR3 loop spans 13 amino acids. CDR3: CASSLTGDTEAFF. The CDR3 DNA is TGTGCCAGCAGCCTTACAGGGGACACTGAAGCTTTCTTT.

The rearrangement uses TRBV19 and TRBJ1-2; 7 nucleotides match TRBD1. The J segment lost 0 bases and the V segment lost 5 bases, leaving 9 bases of the junction unmatched. CDR1 LNHDA and CDR2 SQIVND come from the germline V gene (reference sequence). The CDR3 runs to 16 residues. CDR3 nucleotides: TGTGCCAGTAGTGACGGGGACAGAGCAACTAACTATGGCTACACCTTC. This sequence encodes CASSDGDRATNYGYTF.

The rearrangement links TRBV2 to TRBJ2-3; 10 bases line up with TRBD2. The CDR3 is 16 amino acids. Losses at the gene ends were 9 bases for V and 0 bases for J; bases not matched to a gene: 9. Per germline, CDR1 SNHLY and CDR2 FYNNEI. This chain's CDR3 is CARTSGSETSTDTQYF. The DNA for the CDR3 is TGTGCCAGGACTAGCGGGTCAGAGACTAGCACAGATACGCAGTATTTT.

The chain uses TRBV7-9 and TRBJ1-1; D is uncertain. V dropped 5 bases and J dropped 7 bases, with 14 bases sitting between them. CDR3 length: 13 amino acids. The germline gives CDR1 SEHNR, CDR2 FQNEAQ (reference sequence). CDR3 DNA sequence: TGTGCCAGCAGCCTTATGGGCGACGATGAAGCTTTCTTT. It yields the protein CASSLMGDDEAFF. Filled out from reference TRBV7-9 and TRBJ1-1, the complete variable domain reads DTGVSQNPRHKITKRGQNVTFRCDPISEHNRLYWYRQTLGQGPEFLTYFQNEAQLEKSRLLSDRFSAERPKGSFSTLEIQRTEQGDSAMYLCASSLMGDDEAFFGQGTRLTVV.

The chain is built from TRBV5-6 and TRBJ2-7; 7 nucleotides match TRBD1. J lost 8 bases, V lost 4 bases, and 6 bases had no gene match. The CDR3 covers 12 residues. Germline CDR1 reads SGHDT; CDR2 reads YYEEEE. The chain's CDR3 is CASSITGVKQYF. The DNA for the CDR3 is TGTGCCAGCAGCATTACAGGGGTGAAGCAGTACTTC.

V usage is TRBV9 and J usage is TRBJ2-5; 7 bases map to TRBD1. In germline, CDR1 is SGDLS, CDR2 YYNGEE. CDR3 length: 14 amino acids. Trimming at V came to 0 bases and at J to 2 bases, leaving 1 base not matched to a gene. CDR3 region: CASSVGDRQETQYF. The CDR3 nucleotides read TGTGCCAGCAGCGTAGGGGACAGACAAGAGACCCAGTACTTC.

The CDR3 loop is CASGLQGAYSPLHF. The CDR3 DNA follows: TGTGCCAGCGGTTTACAGGGGGCTTATTCACCCCTCCACTTT. The rearrangement links TRBV6-2 or TRBV6-3 to TRBJ1-6, with 9 bases identical to TRBD1. Per the germline V gene, CDR1 is MNHEY and CDR2 is SVGEGT. This CDR3 is built from 14 residues. J was trimmed by 8 bases and V by 8 bases; bases with no gene match: 7.

This clone was observed a single time. This sequence joins TRBV5-1 and TRBJ1-1; D remains ambiguous. Germline V gene lookup returns CDR1 SGHRS and CDR2 YFSETQ. This CDR3 contains 15 residues. V dropped 2 bases and J dropped 0 bases, with 11 bases sitting between them. CDR3 protein: CASSFLAGMNTEAFF. Here the CDR3 DNA reads TGCGCCAGCAGCTTCCTAGCGGGGATGAACACTGAAGCTTTCTTT. Variable domain in full (rest from reference TRBV5-1 and TRBJ1-1): KAGVTQTPRYLIKTRGQQVTLSCSPISGHRSVSWYQQTPGQGLQFLFEYFSETQRNKGNFPGRFSGRQFSNSRSEMNVSTLELGDSALYLCASSFLAGMNTEAFFGQGTRLTVV.

The rearrangement uses TRBV3-1 (or the pseudogene TRBV3-2) and TRBJ2-3; weak D call: TRBD1 (6 bases). Trimming cost V 8 bases and J 9 bases, with 12 bases left between them. The germline gives CDR1 LGHDT, CDR2 YNNKEL (reference sequence). The CDR3 has 11 amino acids. CDR3 bases: TGTGCCAGCCGCCGGGACAAGACGCAGTATTTT. This sequence encodes CASRRDKTQYF.

The chain carries TRBV7-2 and TRBJ2-7, with D possibly being TRBD1 (6 bases). The CDR3 sequence is 15 residues long. Germline V gene sequence: CDR1 SGHTA, CDR2 FQGNSA. V was clipped by 7 bases and J by 2 bases, with 18 bases between them. The CDR3 coding sequence is TGTGCCAGCATCAGCCCAGGGGCCCAGCCCTACGAGCAGTACTTC. The encoded protein is CASISPGAQPYEQYF.

The rearrangement joins TRBV7-8 to TRBJ1-1, with unresolved D. Germline CDR1 reads SGHVS; CDR2 reads FQNEAQ. The CDR3 runs 15 residues. Trimming shortened V by 2 bases and J by 1 base, and 11 bases separated the two germline ends. Here the CDR3 reads CASSLSGGRNTEAFF. Here the CDR3 DNA reads TGTGCCAGCAGCTTATCGGGCGGGAGGAACACTGAAGCTTTCTTT.

This chain links TRBV6-2 or TRBV6-3 with TRBJ2-5; TRBD2 matches at 7 bases. The V gene end was trimmed by 4 bases and the J gene end by 5 bases; junction bases not matched to a gene: 13. CDR1 and CDR2 from the germline V gene are MNHEY and SVGEGT. This CDR3 spans 16 amino acids. CDR3 region: CASSFIPGLRGETQYF. The CDR3 DNA is TGTGCCAGCAGTTTCATACCGGGACTAAGGGGTGAGACCCAGTACTTC.

The genes are TRBV29-1 and TRBJ1-4, with TRBD1 identical over 8 bases. V lost 4 bases to trimming and J lost 4 bases; unmatched junction nucleotides: 2. CDR1 and CDR2 (germline): SQVTM, ANQGSEA. The CDR3 length is 13 residues. The CDR3 nucleotides are TGCAGCGTTGGGGACAGGCTTAATGAAAAACTGTTTTTT. Translated: CSVGDRLNEKLFF. The whole variable domain, remainder taken from reference TRBV29-1 and TRBJ1-4, is SAVISQKPSRDICQRGTSLTIQCQVDSQVTMMFWYRQQPGQSLTLIATANQGSEATYESGFVIDKFPISRPNLTFSTLTVSNMSPEDSSIYLCSVGDRLNEKLFFGSGTQLSVL.